The next 12 T cell receptor beta chains were all read from a single sample in a study of cytomegalovirus exposure and HLA in healthy donors. Vbeta (60) and Jbeta (13) primers were used in the PCR. The protocol was immunoSEQ multiplex PCR, while the TCRdb copy is restricted to in-frame clones and leaves out a portion. The sample contains 130,000 to 150,000 clones, over 75% of which appear only once. Material for sequencing was PBMCs. These receptors all come from a man in his thirties or forties in good health and CMV-seropositive.

This clone has a handful of counts. The rearrangement joins TRBV6-6 to TRBJ2-7, with D possibly being TRBD2 (5 bases). The CDR3 runs 14 residues. CDR1 and CDR2 (germline): MNHNY, SVGAGI (reference sequence). V shed 0 bases and J shed 3 bases, with 9 bases lying between them. The CDR3 is CASSYSVGGYEQYF. In DNA form, the CDR3 reads TGTGCCAGCAGTTACTCGGTAGGAGGCTACGAGCAGTACTTC.

The chain recombines TRBV28 with TRBJ2-3, with TRBD1 identical over 7 bases. The CDR3 covers 14 residues. Trimming removed 6 bases from V and 0 bases from J; junction bases left unmatched: 3. CDR1 is MDHEN and CDR2 is SYDVKM in the germline V gene. CDR3 sequence reads: CASSSGGSTDTQYF. CDR3 DNA sequence: TGTGCCAGCAGCTCAGGGGGAAGCACAGATACGCAGTATTTT. The variable domain in full, completed from reference TRBV28 and TRBJ2-3, reads DVKVTQSSRYLVKRTGEKVFLECVQDMDHENMFWYRQDPGLGLRLIYFSYDVKMKEKGDIPEGYSVSREKKERFSLILESASTNQTSMYLCASSSGGSTDTQYFGPGTRLTVL.

Remarks on this clone: The junction and the germline gene differ at one end; a read error may be behind it. The chain employs TRBV2 and TRBJ2-4; 7 bases map to TRBD1. CDR1 is SNHLY and CDR2 is FYNNEI in the germline V gene. This CDR3 spans 17 amino acids. In DNA, the CDR3 is TGTGCCAGCAGCGCCGGGACAGCTATTAGGTCCAAAAACAGTCAGTACTTC. It translates to CASSAGTAIRSKNSQYF.

This clone was observed a handful of times. The rearrangement uses TRBV16 and TRBJ1-2, with D possibly being TRBD1 (6 bases). The germline V gene encodes CDR1 KGHSY and CDR2 FQNENV. V lost 4 bases to trimming and J lost 0 bases, with 12 bases between them. The CDR3 loop spans 15 amino acids. The CDR3 DNA follows: TGTGCCAGCAGCCGTCAGGGGACAACTAACTATGGCTACACCTTC. This gives the protein CASSRQGTTNYGYTF.

The V and J genes are TRBV7-2 and TRBJ1-4; 11 positions agree with TRBD1. CDR3 size: 16 residues. Looked up from germline, CDR1 is SGHTA and CDR2 is FQGNSA. The J segment lost 8 bases and the V segment lost 10 bases, leaving 15 bases of the junction unmatched. In nucleotides, the CDR3 is TGTGCCACCACCCGTGGAGCCGGGACAGGGGGGGAAAAACTGTTTTTT. Its protein product is CATTRGAGTGGEKLFF.

This rearrangement joins TRBV28 to TRBJ1-5; 8 nucleotides align to TRBD1. The germline V gene encodes CDR1 MDHEN and CDR2 SYDVKM. The CDR3 length is 16 residues. V gave up 5 bases and J gave up 0 bases; unmatched junction bases: 6. CDR3: CASSPTDRASNQPQHF. CDR3 coding DNA: TGTGCCAGCAGTCCGACGGACAGGGCTAGCAATCAGCCCCAGCATTTT.

V gene TRBV2 combines with J gene TRBJ2-3; 9 bases map to TRBD2. The CDR3 length is 17 residues. The J segment lost 0 bases and the V segment lost 3 bases, leaving 7 bases of the junction unmatched. The germline V gene has CDR1 SNHLY and CDR2 FYNNEI. CDR3 bases: TGTGCCAGCAGTGAGGACCCTAGCGGGGCTAGCACAGATACGCAGTATTTT. It yields the protein CASSEDPSGASTDTQYF.

The table lists this clone with a few counts. The chain uses TRBV30 and TRBJ1-4; D may be TRBD1 (6 bases). The CDR3 consists of 15 residues. The V end was cut by 0 bases, the J end by 5 bases, with 13 bases between. Germline V gives CDR1 GTSNPN, CDR2 SVGIG (reference sequence). CDR3 sequence: CAWSVTRGPNEKLFF. The CDR3, as DNA: TGTGCCTGGAGTGTCACCAGGGGCCCAAATGAAAAACTGTTTTTT. Looking up the rest from reference TRBV30 and TRBJ1-4 gives the full variable domain: SQTIHQWPATLVQPVGSPLSLECTVEGTSNPNLYWYRQAAGRGLQLLFYSVGIGQISSEVPQNLSASRPQDRQFILSSKKLLLSDSGFYLCAWSVTRGPNEKLFFGSGTQLSVL.

This clone was seen only a few times. The rearrangement uses TRBV7-9 and TRBJ1-6, with TRBD1 identical over 8 bases. The CDR3 has 15 residues. After removal of 6 bases from V and 10 bases from J, the junction contained 11 bases not matched to a gene. Germline V lookup: CDR1 SEHNR, CDR2 FQNEAQ (reference sequence). The CDR3 spells CASSLLGQGQSPLHF. The CDR3 nucleotides read TGTGCCAGCAGTCTCCTAGGACAGGGTCAATCACCCCTCCACTTT.

The chain joins TRBV6-1 to TRBJ2-5; D not certain. CDR3 length equals 14 residues. V was clipped by 4 bases and J by 1 base, with 10 bases between them. Germline assignment: CDR1 MNHNS and CDR2 SASEGT. In nucleotides, the CDR3 is TGTGCCAGCAGTGGAGTGGGCCTCCAAGAGACCCAGTACTTC. This codes for CASSGVGLQETQYF.

The J gene is TRBJ1-1, the V gene TRBV5-6; D unclear. The V gene's germline CDR1 is SGHDT and CDR2 YYEEEE. V gave up 3 bases and J gave up 1 base, with 7 bases separating them. This CDR3 contains 13 residues. The CDR3 DNA sequence: TGTGCCAGCAGCTGGGCAGGGAACACTGAAGCTTTCTTT. Translated, it gives CASSWAGNTEAFF.

The V gene is TRBV18, the J gene TRBJ2-7; TRBD1 aligns across 7 bases. Germline values: CDR1 KGHSH, CDR2 LQKENI. The V segment lost 5 bases and the J segment 3 bases; nucleotides outside the gene matches: 4. The CDR3 consists of 13 residues. DNA of the CDR3: TGTGCCAGCTCAGCCGGGACAGACTACGAGCAGTACTTC. The encoded protein is CASSAGTDYEQYF. Together with reference TRBV18 and TRBJ2-7, the CDR3 gives the full variable domain: NAGVMQNPRHLVRRRGQEARLRCSPMKGHSHVYWYRQLPEEGLKFMVYLQKENIIDESGMPKERFSAEFPKEGPSILRIQQVVRGDSAAYFCASSAGTDYEQYFGPGTRLTVT.